The 25 T cell receptor beta chains below come from one sample, sequenced in a study of T cell responses to AZD1222 COVID-19 vaccine. Sequencing used immunoSEQ multiplex PCR; TCRdb keeps in-frame clones, though not all of them. The data hold about 120,000 clones, with roughly 90% observed a single time. This material consisted of peripheral blood, taken on day 0 of AZD1222 vaccination. Receptor source: an adult in good health.

The V and J genes are TRBV27 and TRBJ2-3; D is uncertain. The V end was cut by 2 bases, the J end by 0 bases, with 3 bases between. This CDR3 spans 13 amino acids. Germline lookup yields CDR1 MNHEY and CDR2 SMNVEV (reference sequence). The CDR3 sequence: CASSLASTDTQYF. The DNA of the CDR3 is TGTGCCAGCAGTTTAGCTAGCACAGATACGCAGTATTTT.

In nucleotides, the CDR3 is TGTGCCAGCAGTTTATACTCCAGGGGGGCGGGGCGGGGGGCGTCAGATACGCAGTATTTT. Translated: CASSLYSRGAGRGASDTQYF. The chain joins TRBV27 to TRBJ2-3; TRBD2 is a possible D gene (8 bases). The germline V and J ends were trimmed by 1 base and 4 bases, with 27 bases remaining between them. Germline V gene data show CDR1 as MNHEY and CDR2 as SMNVEV (reference sequence). The length of the CDR3 is 20 residues.

This clone was found once. The chain employs TRBV5-1 and TRBJ2-3; the match to TRBD2 covers 9 bases. This CDR3 is built from 14 residues. V gave up 0 bases and J gave up 11 bases; unmatched junction bases: 7. Germline V lookup: CDR1 SGHRS, CDR2 YFSETQ. CDR3 amino acids: CASSLGTSDEKQYF. The CDR3 bases are TGCGCCAGCAGCTTGGGGACTAGCGACGAGAAGCAGTATTTT.

The gene calls are TRBV29-1 and TRBJ2-5; possibly TRBD2 for D (6 bases). V was cut by 0 bases and J by 4 bases, with 9 bases left in between. This CDR3 comprises 13 residues. Germline V gives CDR1 SQVTM, CDR2 ANQGSEA. The CDR3, as DNA: TGCAGCGTTGAAGATAGGGGAGGAGAGACCCAGTACTTC. The encoded protein is CSVEDRGGETQYF. Variable domain in full (rest from reference TRBV29-1 and TRBJ2-5): SAVISQKPSRDICQRGTSLTIQCQVDSQVTMMFWYRQQPGQSLTLIATANQGSEATYESGFVIDKFPISRPNLTFSTLTVSNMSPEDSSIYLCSVEDRGGETQYFGPGTRLLVL.

The V and J genes are TRBV5-4 and TRBJ2-1; maybe TRBD2 (6 bases). The germline gives CDR1 SGHNT, CDR2 YYREEE (reference sequence). The CDR3 has 13 amino acids. V was pared by 3 bases and J by 10 bases, with 14 bases between. The CDR3 loop is CASSSPGAGEQFF. The CDR3 coding sequence is TGTGCCAGCAGCTCCCCGGGAGCAGGAGAGCAGTTCTTC.

The V gene is TRBV28, the J gene TRBJ1-2, with a possible D match to TRBD1 (6 bases). Trimming took off 6 bases at V and 5 bases at J, with 19 bases between the two ends. This CDR3 is built from 15 residues. Germline CDR1 and CDR2: MDHEN and SYDVKM. The CDR3: CASSPSGRQAYGYTF. DNA of the CDR3: TGTGCCAGCAGCCCCAGCGGTAGACAGGCTTATGGCTACACCTTC.

This rearrangement joins TRBV10-3 to TRBJ2-1; D unresolved. Germline CDR1 and CDR2: ENHRY and SYGVKD. This CDR3 spans 11 amino acids. Trimming cost V 4 bases and J 5 bases, with 3 bases left between them. The CDR3: CAISVHNEQFF. The DNA for the CDR3 is TGTGCCATCAGTGTTCACAATGAGCAGTTCTTC.

This rearrangement joins TRBV28 to TRBJ1-1; D is undetermined. CDR1 is MDHEN and CDR2 is SYDVKM in the germline V gene. The CDR3 contains 12 residues. V lost 6 bases, J lost 4 bases, and 9 bases lay in between. The CDR3 bases are TGTGCCAGCAGCCAACGAGGCACTGAAGCTTTCTTT. Residues: CASSQRGTEAFF. The whole variable domain, filled in from reference TRBV28 and TRBJ1-1, reads DVKVTQSSRYLVKRTGEKVFLECVQDMDHENMFWYRQDPGLGLRLIYFSYDVKMKEKGDIPEGYSVSREKKERFSLILESASTNQTSMYLCASSQRGTEAFFGQGTRLTVV.

The rearrangement links TRBV5-1 to TRBJ2-2, with unresolved D. Per germline, CDR1 SGHRS and CDR2 YFSETQ. CDR3 length: 16 amino acids. The V end was cut by 0 bases, the J end by 0 bases, with 9 bases between. The CDR3: CASSLGQNPNTGELFF. The CDR3 bases are TGCGCCAGCAGCTTGGGCCAGAACCCGAACACCGGGGAGCTGTTTTTT. Variable domain in full (rest from reference TRBV5-1 and TRBJ2-2): KAGVTQTPRYLIKTRGQQVTLSCSPISGHRSVSWYQQTPGQGLQFLFEYFSETQRNKGNFPGRFSGRQFSNSRSEMNVSTLELGDSALYLCASSLGQNPNTGELFFGEGSRLTVL.

The CDR3 sequence is CASSALGNTIYF. In DNA form, the CDR3 reads TGTGCCAGCAGTGCCCTGGGAAACACCATATATTTT. The rearrangement uses TRBV28 and TRBJ1-3; D gene ambiguous. The CDR3 loop spans 12 amino acids. In germline, CDR1 is MDHEN, CDR2 SYDVKM. V was cut by 5 bases and J by 4 bases, with 6 bases left in between.

V gene TRBV18 combines with J gene TRBJ1-2, with 12 bases fitting TRBD1. CDR1 KGHSH and CDR2 LQKENI come from the germline V gene. The CDR3 is 16 amino acids. Germline trimming cut 0 bases from V and 3 bases from J; bases unmatched to any gene: 2. The CDR3 bases are TGTGCCAGCTCACCACCCGGGACAGGGGGCGACTATGGCTACACCTTC. It is translated as CASSPPGTGGDYGYTF. The variable domain in full, with the rest retrieved from reference TRBV18 and TRBJ1-2, is NAGVMQNPRHLVRRRGQEARLRCSPMKGHSHVYWYRQLPEEGLKFMVYLQKENIIDESGMPKERFSAEFPKEGPSILRIQQVVRGDSAAYFCASSPPGTGGDYGYTFGSGTRLTVV.

Written as DNA, the CDR3 is TGTGCCAGCAGCTTATCGACAGGGGTGGCGAACACTGAAGCTTTCTTT. This encodes CASSLSTGVANTEAFF. The J gene is TRBJ1-1, the V gene TRBV7-3, with 8 nucleotides matching TRBD1. Germline lookup yields CDR1 SGHTA and CDR2 FQGTGA. The V gene end was trimmed by 2 bases and the J gene end by 1 base; junction bases not matched to a gene: 6. This CDR3 comprises 16 residues.

This rearrangement joins TRBV15 to TRBJ1-4, with D possibly TRBD1 on 5 matching bases. CDR3 length: 15 amino acids. Germline loops: CDR1 LNHNV, CDR2 YYDKDF (reference sequence). Between the trimmed V and J ends, which lost 2 bases and 7 bases, there was a span of 14 bases. CDR3 region: CATSRNRPQGEKLFF. DNA for the CDR3: TGTGCCACCAGCAGAAACAGGCCTCAGGGTGAAAAACTGTTTTTT.

This chain uses TRBV28 with TRBJ2-3; 7 bases are a match to TRBD1. The CDR3 is 14 amino acids. Germline V gene data show CDR1 as MDHEN and CDR2 as SYDVKM. Losses at the gene ends were 5 bases for V and 6 bases for J; bases not matched to a gene: 8. The CDR3 DNA sequence: TGTGCCAGCAGTCATCGACAGGGCGGGGATACGCAGTATTTT. It specifies CASSHRQGGDTQYF. Using reference TRBV28 and TRBJ2-3 for the parts outside the CDR3, the full variable domain is DVKVTQSSRYLVKRTGEKVFLECVQDMDHENMFWYRQDPGLGLRLIYFSYDVKMKEKGDIPEGYSVSREKKERFSLILESASTNQTSMYLCASSHRQGGDTQYFGPGTRLTVL.

This chain connects TRBV12-5 to TRBJ2-1; the D is unclear. V dropped 1 base and J dropped 6 bases, with 7 bases sitting between them. The CDR3 spans 13 residues. Germline CDR1 is LGHNT and CDR2 is FRNRAP. The CDR3 is CASGLAGVNEQFF. The CDR3 DNA follows: TGTGCTAGTGGTTTGGCTGGGGTCAATGAGCAGTTCTTC.

Only one count was recorded for this clone. This rearrangement joins TRBV19 to TRBJ1-2; possibly TRBD1 for D (6 bases). Germline lookup yields CDR1 LNHDA and CDR2 SQIVND (reference sequence). The CDR3 runs 16 residues. The V and J ends lost 4 bases and 2 bases respectively, with 17 bases between them. CDR3 in amino acids: CASSNAGWGANYGYTF. The CDR3, as DNA: TGTGCCAGTAGTAATGCGGGTTGGGGGGCCAACTATGGCTACACCTTC.

The chain is built from TRBV6-2 or TRBV6-3 and TRBJ2-7, with 8 bases lining up with TRBD2. Germline V gene sequence: CDR1 MNHEY, CDR2 SVGEGT. V lost 6 bases, J lost 0 bases, and 7 bases stayed unmatched. The CDR3 is 15 residues long. DNA for the CDR3: TGTGCCAGCAGCCGTAGCGGGACGAGCTCCTACGAGCAGTACTTC. Its translation: CASSRSGTSSYEQYF.

V usage is TRBV5-1 and J usage is TRBJ2-3; D is possibly TRBD1 or TRBD2 (5 bases each). The CDR3 has 15 residues. With 5 bases removed from V and 1 base from J, the gap between germline ends came to 14 bases. From germline, CDR1 is SGHRS and CDR2 YFSETQ. CDR3 bases: TGCGCCAGCAGTACCAGGGAGAGGGGCACAGATACGCAGTATTTT. It specifies CASSTRERGTDTQYF.

This clone was seen only once. The J gene is TRBJ2-2, the V gene TRBV11-2; D might be TRBD1 or TRBD2, each matching 6 bases. The CDR3 totals 12 residues. Germline CDR1 SGHAT, CDR2 FQNNGV. V lost 8 bases and J lost 5, with 9 bases in between. DNA for the CDR3: TGTGCCAGCCGGGGGCATACCGGGGAGCTGTTTTTT. Translating it yields CASRGHTGELFF.

The chain couples TRBV3-1 (or the pseudogene TRBV3-2) to TRBJ1-5; D is unclear. V shed 1 base and J shed 1 base, with 5 bases lying between them. CDR3 length: 14 residues. In germline, CDR1 is LGHDT, CDR2 YNNKEL (reference sequence). The CDR3 is CASSQGVSNQPQHF. CDR3 sequence (DNA): TGTGCCAGCAGCCAAGGGGTCAGCAATCAGCCCCAGCATTTT.

This sequence joins TRBV6-6 and TRBJ1-6; D is unclear. The CDR3 is 11 amino acids. Germline assignment: CDR1 MNHNY and CDR2 SVGAGI (reference sequence). V lost 5 bases and J lost 8, with 4 bases in between. This CDR3 is CASSPHSPLHF. CDR3 DNA: TGTGCCAGCAGTCCACATTCACCCCTCCACTTT.

The J gene is TRBJ2-5, the V gene TRBV28; 7 bases agree with TRBD2. With V trimmed by 6 bases and J by 4 bases, 8 bases remained unmatched. The CDR3 loop spans 14 amino acids. In germline, CDR1 is MDHEN, CDR2 SYDVKM. The CDR3 spells CASSPRLAGETQYF. CDR3 nucleotide sequence: TGTGCCAGCAGCCCCCGGTTAGCGGGAGAGACCCAGTACTTC.

The chain joins TRBV29-1 to TRBJ2-3, with D perhaps given as TRBD1 or TRBD2 (5 bases each). Looked up from germline, CDR1 is SQVTM and CDR2 is ANQGSEA. V was clipped by 4 bases and J by 0 bases, with 20 bases between them. The CDR3 has 17 residues. CDR3 sequence reads: CSVGGTPERASTDTQYF. The CDR3 coding sequence is TGCAGCGTTGGTGGGACCCCGGAAAGGGCTAGCACAGATACGCAGTATTTT.

The rearrangement links TRBV10-3 to TRBJ2-1; possibly TRBD2 for D (5 bases). The CDR3 length is 16 residues. The V gene's germline CDR1 is ENHRY and CDR2 SYGVKD. Trimming took 2 bases from V and 2 from J, leaving 13 bases between them. The CDR3 sequence: CAISETSEVPYNEQFF. DNA of the CDR3: TGTGCCATCAGTGAGACTAGTGAGGTGCCCTACAATGAGCAGTTCTTC.

As to this clone: Other nucleotide sequences from this sample produce the same CDR3. The gene calls are TRBV5-1 and TRBJ2-1, with 7 bases identical to TRBD2. The CDR3 is made up of 15 amino acids. The V gene's germline CDR1 is SGHRS and CDR2 YFSETQ. The J segment lost 4 bases and the V segment lost 0 bases, leaving 4 bases of the junction unmatched. CDR3 bases: TGCGCCAGCAGCTTGGGACTAGCTGATTACAATGAGCAGTTCTTC. It yields the protein CASSLGLADYNEQFF.